This T cell receptor beta chain was identified in a study of shared clonotypes between healthy human individuals. Turning to the study itself: CD4 naive cells filled three plates per donor, CD4 memory three, CD8 naive two and CD8 memory one.

The CDR3 is 16 residues long. Germline assignment: CDR1 SGHNT and CDR2 YYREEE (reference sequence). J was trimmed by 5 bases and V by 1 base; bases with no gene match: 12. Per the study methods: Junction-only immunoSEQ sequences carried no quality scores, so filtering differed. Using immunoSEQ multiplex PCR, the repertoire was profiled, and TCRdb retains in-frame clones only, with some absent. V and J calls and clone size are given by that table; D and trimming were obtained from the DNA. Counted here are 1,400,000 or so clones, around 98.5% occurring once; the ten biggest clones make up approximately 0.38%.

This receptor was obtained from a man aged 25 to 40 in good health. The sequenced sample consisted of naive CD4+ T cells sorted from blood. Subset meaning: CD45RA+ positively selected. This chain connects TRBV5-4 to TRBJ2-7, with 7 positions matching TRBD2. The CDR3 nucleotides read TGTGCCAGCAGCTTGATTTCGGCTAGCGGTGGGAACGAGCAGTACTTC. Protein sequence: CASSLISASGGNEQYF.